This T cell receptor beta chain emerged from a study of blood T cell repertoires in COVID-19 (dated by TCRdb to the early 2020s). About the study as a whole: Collaborator samples came from the United States, Italy and Spain and covered acute and convalescent phases of COVID-19. The prospective study material was composed of cDNA or gDNA derived from T cells, B-cell-depleted T cells, or PBMCs. Deeply sampled blood TCRbeta repertoires from subjects exposed to, actively infected with, or recovered from COVID-19 were included in the dataset. The repertoires were made available in a free public database intended to serve as a resource for research on the immune response to SARS-CoV-2. Samples were obtained from the ongoing ImmuneRACE study (first 160 participants) and from roughly 1,300 subjects provided by 6 global collaborators. A de-identified subject ID, COVID-19 status, age in years and sex were almost always included in the sample metadata. Where available, HLA class I and class II types were obtained from metadata supplied by the sample provider rather than from assay-based typing. Study-wide findings and limitations: Clinical and demographic metadata were provided uncurated, with the amount varying by source and participant.

The immunoSEQ Assay, a bias-controlled multiplex PCR, was used to amplify TCRbeta CDR3 regions from genomic DNA. Turning to the authors' computational methods: Nucleated cell counts per sample were estimated from amplification of reference gene primers within the assay. To quantify the absolute abundance of each unique TCRbeta CDR3 rearrangement, sequence reads were collapsed and filtered. For each sample, productive Simpson clonality was calculated as the square root of Simpson's diversity index over productive rearrangements. Sourced from immuneACCESS, this table was stored by TCRdb with only in-frame sequences that have V and J called. A share of the clones is absent; for the studies checked, an unresolved V gene accounts for under half, and the remainder has no known explanation. The V and J calls and the clone size are those of that table, but D and trimming were determined from the DNA. This sample has 150,000 to 200,000 clones in its table, and approximately 94% of those were observed once. The top ten clonotypes cover roughly 0.7% of the sample.

V and J are truncated by 0 bases and 1 base respectively, leaving an intervening sequence of 9 bases. The CDR3 contains 15 residues, cysteine and phenylalanine counted. The only DNA kept is the CDR3, 45 bases in frame from the first base. CDR1 and CDR2 (MNHEY, SVGAGI) derive from the germline V gene. At one collaborating source in Seattle, patients were enrolled during active infection and were followed longitudinally through the course of disease. Whole blood was collected in K2EDTA tubes by collaborating institutions according to the institutions' own protocols. Collaborator samples were shipped for TCRbeta analysis as frozen whole blood, isolated PBMCs, or DNA extracted from either sample type. The table lists this clone with a count of one. Its antigen is unknown. No base quality values were provided; no much bigger clone lies one nucleotide off.

The clonotype was recovered from a man aged 30 to 45 with COVID-19, enrolled during active disease. Sequenced: peripheral blood. The rearranged chain carries TRBV6-5 and TRBJ2-5; no confident D gene assignment can be made. CDR3 sequence: CASSYSYSTQETQYF. The sequenced DNA is TGTGCCAGCAGTTACTCGTACTCCACCCAAGAGACCCAGTACTTC.